A single sample gave rise to the 27 T cell receptor beta chains below, sequenced in a study of T-cell memory formation after mild COVID-19. A single record per CDR3 protein comes from TCRdb applying MiXCR to the 5' RACE reads. The table lists 400,000 to 500,000 distinct CDR3 sequences, roughly 24% of them singletons. Sequenced sample: PBMCs or a T cell subset sorted from them (not recorded which). The source is an adult woman who had mild COVID-19 (a few samples of this study predate the infection). Cell type and time point are not known.

This clonotype was recorded a few times. The chain employs TRBV5-1 and TRBJ2-1, with 14 bases lining up with TRBD2. CDR3 size: 16 residues. Germline CDR1 SGHRS, CDR2 YFSETQ. Trimming removed 4 bases from V and 6 bases from J; junction bases left unmatched: 6. The CDR3 loop is CASSVTSGGARNEQFF. For the CDR3, the DNA is TGCGCCAGCAGCGTGACTAGCGGGGGGGCTCGCAATGAGCAGTTCTTC.

This clonotype was counted only a few times. The J gene is TRBJ1-4, the V gene TRBV5-1; D is unclear. CDR1 and CDR2 (germline): SGHRS, YFSETQ. V lost 0 bases to trimming and J lost 3 bases, with 6 bases between them. The CDR3 contains 14 residues. The CDR3 loop reads CASSLGSSNEKLFF. In DNA form, the CDR3 reads TGCGCCAGCAGCTTGGGATCTTCTAATGAAAAACTGTTTTTT. The whole variable domain, filled in from reference TRBV5-1 and TRBJ1-4, reads KAGVTQTPRYLIKTRGQQVTLSCSPISGHRSVSWYQQTPGQGLQFLFEYFSETQRNKGNFPGRFSGRQFSNSRSEMNVSTLELGDSALYLCASSLGSSNEKLFFGSGTQLSVL.

The chain links TRBV4-1 to TRBJ2-1, with D tentatively TRBD2 (7 bases). Deletions cut 1 base from V and 2 bases from J, with 15 bases between. The CDR3 spans 17 residues. Germline V gives CDR1 MGHRA, CDR2 YSYEKL. The CDR3 reads CASSQGLLRGPYNEQFF. The CDR3 DNA is TGCGCCAGCAGCCAAGGCCTCTTGCGGGGGCCCTACAATGAGCAGTTCTTC.

This clonotype was recorded at least ten times. The genes are TRBV12-3 or TRBV12-4 and TRBJ1-2; no firm D call. V was trimmed by 5 bases and J by 0 bases, leaving 4 bases between them. The CDR3 extends over 12 amino acids. CDR3 amino acids: CASSPSNYGYTF. In DNA, the CDR3 is TGTGCCAGCAGTCCATCTAACTATGGCTACACCTTC.

The chain joins TRBV27 to TRBJ1-6; D ambiguous. V lost 5 bases, J lost 7 bases, and 6 bases lay in between. The CDR3 runs 12 residues. CDR1 and CDR2 (germline): MNHEY, SMNVEV (reference sequence). The CDR3 DNA reads as TGTGCCAGCAGTCGCCCCAATTCACCCCTCCACTTT. Amino acids: CASSRPNSPLHF.

This sequence joins TRBV6-2 or TRBV6-3 and TRBJ1-2; D not resolved. The length of the CDR3 is 16 residues. The V gene lost 4 bases and the J gene lost 0 bases, with 15 bases spanning the gap. The germline gives CDR1 MNHEY, CDR2 SVGEGT. The DNA of the CDR3 is TGTGCCAGCAGTTCCACCTCCCAGCGAACTAACTATGGCTACACCTTC. It translates to CASSSTSQRTNYGYTF.

V and J are TRBV4-1 and TRBJ2-1; 11 positions agree with TRBD2. Per the germline V gene, CDR1 is MGHRA and CDR2 is YSYEKL. With 0 bases clipped from V and 10 bases from J, the junction kept 17 bases outside the gene matches. This CDR3 is 19 amino acids long. The CDR3 DNA sequence: TGCGCCAGCAGCCAAGAAAGGGGACTAGCGGCCTTTGGGGGCCAGGAGCAGTTCTTC. It encodes CASSQERGLAAFGGQEQFF.

The gene calls are TRBV5-1 and TRBJ2-3; D could derive from TRBD1 or TRBD2 (6 bases each). V lost 4 bases, J lost 6 bases, and 15 bases lay in between. Germline assignment: CDR1 SGHRS and CDR2 YFSETQ. CDR3 length equals 14 residues. The CDR3 DNA follows: TGCGCCAGCAGCCCACAGGGTCGGGAGGATACGCAGTATTTT. The encoded protein is CASSPQGREDTQYF.

This clonotype was observed a few times. This sequence joins TRBV29-1 and TRBJ1-2, with D unclear. CDR1 is SQVTM and CDR2 is ANQGSEA in the germline V gene. V was shortened by 3 bases and J by 6 bases, with 17 bases between the two germline ends. The CDR3 consists of 14 residues. This CDR3 is CSVESGRVSNGYTF. Here the CDR3 DNA reads TGCAGCGTTGAGTCGGGTAGGGTCTCAAATGGCTACACCTTC.

The CDR3, as DNA: TGTGCCAGCAGCCTACAGGGGAATGGAGATACGCAGTATTTT. This translates into CASSLQGNGDTQYF. This sequence joins TRBV27 and TRBJ2-3, with 7 bases aligning to TRBD1. The CDR3 has 14 amino acids. The germline gives CDR1 MNHEY, CDR2 SMNVEV (reference sequence). J gave up 5 bases and V 6 bases, and 8 bases lay outside the gene matches.

The V call is TRBV6-1, the J call TRBJ2-7; 8 bases are a match to TRBD2. J was trimmed by 0 bases and V by 0 bases; bases with no gene match: 13. The CDR3 runs to 19 residues. Germline values: CDR1 MNHNS, CDR2 SASEGT. The CDR3: CASSEAYIRGLGNSYEQYF. CDR3 sequence (DNA): TGTGCCAGCAGTGAAGCGTATATTAGGGGACTAGGGAACTCCTACGAGCAGTACTTC.

The chain is built from TRBV7-2 and TRBJ2-1; D is perhaps TRBD2 (6 bases). The V and J ends lost 3 bases and 0 bases respectively, with 12 bases between them. Per germline, CDR1 SGHTA and CDR2 FQGNSA. The CDR3 is 16 residues long. CDR3 amino acids: CASSFVGGSSYNEQFF. DNA for the CDR3: TGTGCCAGCAGCTTCGTGGGAGGAAGCTCCTACAATGAGCAGTTCTTC.

The chain links TRBV7-3 to TRBJ1-1; TRBD1 matches at 11 bases. The CDR3 sequence is 12 residues long. Germline trimming cut 5 bases from V and 11 bases from J; bases unmatched to any gene: 4. CDR1 SGHTA and CDR2 FQGTGA come from the germline V gene. CDR3 region: CASSTGQGAAFF. In DNA, the CDR3 is TGTGCCAGCAGCACAGGACAGGGGGCCGCTTTCTTT. The full variable domain, its missing parts supplied by reference TRBV7-3 and TRBJ1-1, is GAGVSQTPSNKVTEKGKYVELRCDPISGHTALYWYRQSLGQGPEFLIYFQGTGAADDSGLPNDRFFAVRPEGSVSTLKIQRTERGDSAVYLCASSTGQGAAFFGQGTRLTVV.

V is TRBV7-6 and J is TRBJ2-1; the match to TRBD2 covers 10 bases. The CDR3 sequence is 16 residues long. CDR1 is SGHVS, CDR2 FNYEAQ, per germline. Unmatched junction bases numbered 2, after V lost 1 base and J lost 2 bases. The CDR3 DNA is TGTGCCAGCAGCTTAGAGCGGGGGGGCCCCTACAATGAGCAGTTCTTC. Translating gives CASSLERGGPYNEQFF.

This clonotype came up a few times. V gene TRBV4-2 combines with J gene TRBJ2-5, with TRBD1 matching over 11 bases. Looked up from germline, CDR1 is LGHNA and CDR2 is YNFKEQ. The CDR3 is 15 amino acids. The V segment lost 5 bases and the J segment 2 bases; nucleotides outside the gene matches: 4. The CDR3 coding sequence is TGTGCCAGCAGCGTAAGGGACAGGGGGCAAGAGACCCAGTACTTC. Its translation is CASSVRDRGQETQYF.

The chain joins TRBV7-2 to TRBJ2-3, with TRBD1 matching over 9 bases. Germline trimming cut 5 bases from V and 0 bases from J; bases unmatched to any gene: 3. Germline V gene lookup returns CDR1 SGHTA and CDR2 FQGNSA. The CDR3 consists of 15 residues. The CDR3 DNA follows: TGTGCCAGCAGCCGGACAGGGGCGAGCACAGATACGCAGTATTTT. Amino acids: CASSRTGASTDTQYF.

The CDR3 nucleotides are TGTGCCAGCAGCGTAGCTAGCGGGGGGGCAGGTAATACGCAGTATTTT. It translates to CASSVASGGAGNTQYF. The chain is built from TRBV9 and TRBJ2-3, with 12 bases lining up with TRBD2. The ends lost 0 bases at V and 7 bases at J; junction bases unmatched: 6. CDR1 SGDLS and CDR2 YYNGEE come from the germline V gene. The CDR3 runs to 16 residues.

The CDR3 DNA is TGTGCCAGCAGCCACCAGGGGGCAAGCACAGATACGCAGTATTTT. It specifies CASSHQGASTDTQYF. V is TRBV3-1 and J is TRBJ2-3, with TRBD1 identical over 8 bases. The CDR3 contains 15 residues. Germline V gives CDR1 LGHDT, CDR2 YNNKEL (reference sequence). After removal of 3 bases from V and 0 bases from J, the junction contained 2 bases not matched to a gene.

The table lists this clonotype with a few counts. The V call is TRBV4-2, the J call TRBJ1-6; 11 bases match TRBD1. The CDR3 runs 15 residues. CDR1 LGHNA and CDR2 YNFKEQ come from the germline V gene. The V segment lost 0 bases and the J segment 10 bases; nucleotides outside the gene matches: 2. Here the CDR3 reads CASSQEGTGGSPLHF. CDR3 coding DNA: TGTGCCAGCAGCCAAGAGGGGACAGGGGGATCACCCCTCCACTTT.

A few counts support this clonotype. The chain is built from TRBV24-1 and TRBJ2-2, with D possibly being TRBD1 (5 bases). V lost 3 bases and J lost 3, with 10 bases in between. This CDR3 region has 15 residues. Germline lookup yields CDR1 KGHDR and CDR2 SFDVKD. CDR3: CATSDPDSHTGELFF. The CDR3 coding sequence is TGTGCCACCAGTGATCCAGACAGTCACACCGGGGAGCTGTTTTTT.

This clonotype was observed a handful of times. This chain uses TRBV20-1 with TRBJ2-7; D is perhaps TRBD1 (6 bases). CDR3 length equals 11 residues. Germline CDR1 and CDR2: DFQATT and SNEGSKA (reference sequence). Between the trimmed V and J ends, which lost 5 bases and 5 bases, there was a span of 10 bases. CDR3 region: CSAVQGNEQYF. CDR3 coding DNA: TGCAGTGCTGTACAGGGTAACGAGCAGTACTTC.

The chain recombines TRBV7-9 with TRBJ2-5, with 7 bases matching TRBD1. V lost 7 bases to trimming and J lost 2 bases; unmatched junction nucleotides: 7. Germline V gives CDR1 SEHNR, CDR2 FQNEAQ (reference sequence). This CDR3 region has 14 residues. For the CDR3, the DNA is TGTGCCAGCACCCCACCGGGACAGCAAGAGACCCAGTACTTC. It is translated as CASTPPGQQETQYF.

In regard to this clonotype: A much larger clone differs from this one at a single base, so this may be a read error. The chain combines TRBV5-6 with TRBJ1-1; the D is unclear. Per the germline V gene, CDR1 is SGHDT and CDR2 is YYEEEE. CDR3 length: 12 amino acids. V was clipped by 0 bases and J by 4 bases, with 4 bases between them. CDR3 residues: CASSLAATEAFF. The CDR3 DNA is TGTGCCAGCAGCTTGGCGGCCACTGAAGCTTTCTTT.

This clonotype was picked up a small number of times. The rearrangement joins TRBV6-1 to TRBJ2-6, with unresolved D. The CDR3 totals 16 residues. Germline assignment: CDR1 MNHNS and CDR2 SASEGT. Trimming cost V 2 bases and J 0 bases, with 8 bases left between them. The CDR3 protein is CASSETVISGANVLTF. The CDR3 DNA reads as TGTGCCAGCAGTGAAACGGTGATCTCTGGGGCCAACGTCCTGACTTTC.

This clonotype was picked up a small number of times. V gene TRBV7-8 combines with J gene TRBJ2-7; TRBD2 matches 15 bases. The CDR3 runs 16 residues. The germline V gene has CDR1 SGHVS and CDR2 FQNEAQ. J was trimmed by 2 bases and V by 1 base; bases with no gene match: 0. This CDR3 is CASSLGTSGGAYEQYF. DNA for the CDR3: TGTGCCAGCAGCTTAGGGACTAGCGGGGGGGCCTACGAGCAGTACTTC.

The chain is built from TRBV27 and TRBJ1-1; D gene unclear. This CDR3 contains 14 residues. Per the germline V gene, CDR1 is MNHEY and CDR2 is SMNVEV (reference sequence). Trimming took off 7 bases at V and 1 base at J, with 13 bases between the two ends. DNA for the CDR3: TGTGCCAGCACCCTGAGCTGGGGGAACACTGAAGCTTTCTTT. It yields the protein CASTLSWGNTEAFF.

The V gene is TRBV5-1, the J gene TRBJ2-5; perhaps TRBD2 as D (6 bases). V shed 0 bases and J shed 4 bases, with 10 bases lying between them. Germline lookup yields CDR1 SGHRS and CDR2 YFSETQ. The CDR3 extends over 14 amino acids. CDR3 DNA: TGCGCCAGCAGCTTGGAGGCTAGCGCAGAGACCCAGTACTTC. Translated: CASSLEASAETQYF. The variable domain in full, completed from reference TRBV5-1 and TRBJ2-5, reads KAGVTQTPRYLIKTRGQQVTLSCSPISGHRSVSWYQQTPGQGLQFLFEYFSETQRNKGNFPGRFSGRQFSNSRSEMNVSTLELGDSALYLCASSLEASAETQYFGPGTRLLVL.